This T cell receptor (beta chain) was identified during a study of T-cell memory formation after mild COVID-19. A 5'RACE reaction primed in the constant segment made cDNA libraries of TCR alpha and TCR beta, and these carried sample barcodes and UMIs. TCRdb reanalysed the 5' RACE reads using MiXCR and keeps one entry per CDR3 protein. The sample has 200,000 to 300,000 distinct CDR3 sequences; approximately 9% are singletons. Study-wide findings and caveats: From day 15 to 85, contracting clones were balanced between CD4 and CD8, whereas later expanders leaned toward CD4+. For contracting clones, CD4+ ones sat mainly in CM and EM, CD8+ in EMRA.

This clonotype has a handful of counts. What it binds is unknown. Germline V gene lookup returns CDR1 MNHEY and CDR2 SVGAGI. V was clipped by 5 bases and J by 6 bases; unmatched bases: 5. The length of the CDR3 is 14 residues. This clonotype was sampled from a man aged 18 to 29 who had mild COVID-19 (a few samples of this study predate the infection). Cell type and time point are not known. Sequencing input: PBMCs or a T cell subset sorted from them (not recorded which). The gene calls are TRBV6-5 and TRBJ1-2, with 11 bases matching TRBD1. The CDR3 DNA is TGTGCCAGCAGTCGGACAGGGGGCGCAAATGGCTACACCTTC. It specifies CASSRTGGANGYTF.